The 14 T cell receptor beta chains below were found in one sample sequenced in a study of shared clonotypes between healthy human individuals. Only in-frame clones appear in the TCRdb table, and some are missing; sequencing was by immunoSEQ multiplex PCR. This sample has 950,000 to 1,300,000 clones; more than 60% occur once, and the top ten carry approximately 1.5%. The specimen was memory CD4+ T cells sorted from blood. Stated subset: CD45RA-negative fraction. These TCRs come from a man between 18 and 29 years old in good health.

This clone appeared a few times. The CDR3 nucleotides are TGTGCCAGCAGTCTAATGGGGCGGGAGACAGATACGCAGTATTTT. Its protein product is CASSLMGRETDTQYF. The chain has TRBV7-2 and TRBJ2-3; the match to TRBD2 covers 7 bases. This CDR3 comprises 15 residues. V lost 6 bases, J lost 3 bases, and 9 bases stayed unmatched. CDR1 and CDR2 (germline): SGHTA, FQGNSA.

The chain links TRBV27 to TRBJ1-5, with 9 bases matching TRBD1. The germline CDR1 and CDR2 sequences are MNHEY and SMNVEV (reference sequence). The V and J ends lost 2 bases and 3 bases, in that order; junction bases with no gene match: 5. The CDR3 spans 16 residues. The CDR3 reads CASSLKGQGANQPQHF. In nucleotides, the CDR3 is TGTGCCAGCAGTTTAAAGGGACAGGGAGCCAATCAGCCCCAGCATTTT.

This clone was seen once. The gene calls are TRBV28 and TRBJ2-5; TRBD1 or TRBD2 may be the D gene (6 bases each). In germline, CDR1 is MDHEN, CDR2 SYDVKM. The CDR3 sequence is 15 residues long. With 8 bases removed from V and 1 base from J, the gap between germline ends came to 17 bases. The CDR3 sequence: CASGGRGLFQETQYF. Here the CDR3 DNA reads TGTGCCAGCGGCGGCAGGGGACTCTTCCAAGAGACCCAGTACTTC.

V and J are TRBV28 and TRBJ1-5; tentatively, D is TRBD1 (5 bases). The V end was cut by 1 base, the J end by 4 bases, with 14 bases between. Germline V gene data show CDR1 as MDHEN and CDR2 as SYDVKM. The CDR3 spans 16 residues. CDR3 coding DNA: TGTGCCAGCAGTTTATTTGGAGGGGCGGAAAATCAGCCCCAGCATTTT. Its translation is CASSLFGGAENQPQHF.

This chain joins TRBV7-4 and TRBJ1-4; TRBD1 aligns across 8 bases. V was clipped by 5 bases and J by 12 bases; unmatched bases: 17. The CDR3 has 16 residues. Germline V gene data show CDR1 as SGHVT and CDR2 as SQSDAQ. This CDR3 is CASSRASRDRCAELFF. CDR3 sequence (DNA): TGTGCCAGCAGCCGCGCGTCCCGGGACAGGTGTGCGGAACTGTTTTTT.

This clone turned up a few times. The rearrangement links TRBV19 to TRBJ1-2; D is unresolved. Trimming shortened V by 4 bases and J by 8 bases, and 11 bases separated the two germline ends. This CDR3 contains 12 residues. Germline CDR1 LNHDA, CDR2 SQIVND (reference sequence). The CDR3 DNA sequence: TGTGCCAGTAGTACGGGGAGGCAAGGCTACACCTTC. Translated: CASSTGRQGYTF.

CDR3 in DNA: TGCGCCAGCAGTATGGGACCGATGGCGGGAGGGATTCAGTACTTC. This codes for CASSMGPMAGGIQYF. This rearrangement joins TRBV5-1 to TRBJ2-4, with 9 nucleotides matching TRBD2. Trimming took 5 bases from V and 10 from J; bases not matched to a gene: 13. The CDR3 has 15 amino acids. In germline, CDR1 is SGHRS, CDR2 YFSETQ.

In this sample, this clone turned up once. The gene calls are TRBV7-8 and TRBJ2-1, with D possibly being TRBD2 (6 bases). This CDR3 comprises 13 residues. Germline V gene lookup returns CDR1 SGHVS and CDR2 FQNEAQ. Trimming shortened V by 4 bases and J by 9 bases, and 13 bases separated the two germline ends. In nucleotides, the CDR3 is TGTGCCAGCAGCTCGCAACTAGCTGGTGAGCAGTTCTTC. It is translated as CASSSQLAGEQFF.

This clone was counted between two and nine times. This chain links TRBV30 with TRBJ1-1; D gene uncertain. CDR3 length: 16 residues. Germline CDR1 reads GTSNPN; CDR2 reads SVGIG (reference sequence). V was pared by 0 bases and J by 3 bases, with 17 bases between. The DNA for the CDR3 is TGTGCCTGGAGTGTAACGGCAATCGCGCGCGACACTGAAGCTTTCTTT. Translating gives CAWSVTAIARDTEAFF.

This chain uses TRBV7-9 with TRBJ1-6; 9 positions agree with TRBD1. This CDR3 is built from 16 residues. Germline assignment: CDR1 SEHNR and CDR2 FQNEAQ (reference sequence). Trimming took 5 bases from V and 5 from J; bases not matched to a gene: 7. The CDR3 DNA sequence: TGTGCCAGCAGCCCCCGGACAGGGGAAAATAATTCACCCCTCCACTTT. It yields the protein CASSPRTGENNSPLHF.

The chain links TRBV10-3 to TRBJ2-2; D gene ambiguous. Trimming left V 6 bases short and J 3 bases short, with 5 bases between. Germline values: CDR1 ENHRY, CDR2 SYGVKD. CDR3 length equals 12 residues. CDR3 loop: CAIRGDTGELFF. The CDR3 DNA reads as TGTGCCATCAGAGGAGACACCGGGGAGCTGTTTTTT.

This chain connects TRBV10-3 to TRBJ1-1; possibly TRBD1 for D (5 bases). Germline V lookup: CDR1 ENHRY, CDR2 SYGVKD. V lost 9 bases, J lost 2 bases, and 16 bases lay in between. This CDR3 comprises 14 residues. The CDR3 DNA reads as TGTGCCATTTCCGTTTCGGGACCTAACACTGAAGCTTTCTTT. Translation gives CAISVSGPNTEAFF.

As for this clone: Different DNA sequences within this sample yield the same CDR3. V is TRBV18 and J is TRBJ2-7; D is unresolved. The germline gives CDR1 KGHSH, CDR2 LQKENI. The V end was cut by 3 bases, the J end by 4 bases, with 7 bases between. CDR3 length equals 12 residues. The CDR3 here is CASSPTEYEQYF. CDR3 nucleotides: TGTGCCAGCTCACCCACAGAGTACGAGCAGTACTTC.

The J gene is TRBJ2-3, the V gene TRBV29-1, with 9 positions matching TRBD1. The CDR3 consists of 19 residues. Germline assignment: CDR1 SQVTM and CDR2 ANQGSEA. The V and J ends lost 4 bases and 4 bases, in that order; junction bases with no gene match: 21. The CDR3 reads CSVAPKGPQGADGADTQYF. The CDR3 nucleotides are TGCAGCGTTGCCCCGAAAGGGCCACAGGGGGCTGACGGCGCAGATACGCAGTATTTT.